The 11 T cell receptor beta chains given below trace back to one sample, sequenced in a study of blood T cell repertoires in COVID-19. Sequencing was performed with immunoSEQ multiplex PCR; in TCRdb, only in-frame clones are kept and a portion is missing. The sample comprises roughly 330,000 clones, around 87% of which are singletons, and 5.3% rests with the top ten. Sequenced sample: PBMCs or T cells enriched from blood (not recorded which). The receptors were gathered from a woman in her 30s who had recovered from COVID-19.

CDR3 sequence (DNA): TGTGCCAGCAGTGTCAGGGGGCAAGTGGGCGGGGAGCTGTTTTTT. This codes for CASSVRGQVGGELFF. The chain has TRBV2 and TRBJ2-2; 8 bases match TRBD1. Germline V gene lookup returns CDR1 SNHLY and CDR2 FYNNEI. V lost 4 bases to trimming and J lost 7 bases; unmatched junction nucleotides: 8. This CDR3 spans 15 amino acids.

This clone was observed a single time. V usage is TRBV19 and J usage is TRBJ1-5, with D maybe TRBD1 (5 bases). This CDR3 has 15 amino acids. V lost 0 bases and J 2 bases, leaving 8 bases between the germline ends. From germline, CDR1 is LNHDA and CDR2 SQIVND (reference sequence). CDR3 DNA sequence: TGTGCCAGTAGTATAGACAGGGTGGGCAATCAGCCCCAGCATTTT. This gives the protein CASSIDRVGNQPQHF.

The genes are TRBV6-5 and TRBJ1-2; 7 bases map to TRBD1. V lost 0 bases, J lost 4 bases, and 5 bases stayed unmatched. The CDR3 loop spans 15 amino acids. Per germline, CDR1 MNHEY and CDR2 SVGAGI. Here the CDR3 DNA reads TGTGCCAGCAGTTACTCGAGTACAGGGGTCTATGGCTACACCTTC. Amino acid sequence: CASSYSSTGVYGYTF.

This clone occurred once. The gene calls are TRBV4-1 and TRBJ1-1; 7 bases line up with TRBD1. This CDR3 is built from 12 residues. V was pared by 0 bases and J by 8 bases, with 0 bases of the junction left unmatched. Germline CDR1 is MGHRA and CDR2 is YSYEKL. CDR3 region: CASSQEDREAFF. As DNA, the CDR3 is TGCGCCAGCAGCCAAGAGGACAGGGAAGCTTTCTTT.

As concerns this clone: Other DNA sequences of this sample code for an identical CDR3. This rearrangement joins TRBV5-1 to TRBJ2-3, with TRBD2 as a possible D gene (6 bases). The V and J ends lost 0 bases and 1 base respectively, with 6 bases between them. The CDR3 extends over 14 amino acids. Germline assignment: CDR1 SGHRS and CDR2 YFSETQ. CDR3 nucleotide sequence: TGCGCCAGCAGCTTGGGCGGGGGCACAGATACGCAGTATTTT. Translated, it gives CASSLGGGTDTQYF. Full variable domain (remainder filled in from reference TRBV5-1 and TRBJ2-3): KAGVTQTPRYLIKTRGQQVTLSCSPISGHRSVSWYQQTPGQGLQFLFEYFSETQRNKGNFPGRFSGRQFSNSRSEMNVSTLELGDSALYLCASSLGGGTDTQYFGPGTRLTVL.

The chain links TRBV18 to TRBJ2-3, with TRBD2 matching over 11 bases. The V gene's germline CDR1 is KGHSH and CDR2 LQKENI. Losses at the gene ends were 3 bases for V and 3 bases for J; bases not matched to a gene: 5. The CDR3 loop spans 16 amino acids. CDR3 residues: CASSPTSGGQTDTQYF. Here the CDR3 DNA reads TGTGCCAGCTCACCTACTAGCGGGGGCCAAACAGATACGCAGTATTTT.

The CDR3 sequence: CASSAGHGEKLFF. The CDR3 DNA reads as TGTGCCAGCAGCGCTGGGCATGGTGAAAAACTGTTTTTT. The chain uses TRBV11-2 and TRBJ1-4; D uncertain. Germline CDR1 is SGHAT and CDR2 is FQNNGV. V was shortened by 5 bases and J by 7 bases, with 11 bases between the two germline ends. This CDR3 is built from 13 residues.

The chain joins TRBV5-1 to TRBJ2-3; 10 bases are shared with TRBD2. The CDR3 loop spans 16 amino acids. After removal of 3 bases from V and 3 bases from J, the junction contained 7 bases not matched to a gene. Germline V gene sequence: CDR1 SGHRS, CDR2 YFSETQ. In DNA, the CDR3 is TGCGCCAGCAGCTCTCGGACTAGCGGAGAAACAGATACGCAGTATTTT. Translation gives CASSSRTSGETDTQYF. The full variable domain, completed using reference TRBV5-1 and TRBJ2-3, is KAGVTQTPRYLIKTRGQQVTLSCSPISGHRSVSWYQQTPGQGLQFLFEYFSETQRNKGNFPGRFSGRQFSNSRSEMNVSTLELGDSALYLCASSSRTSGETDTQYFGPGTRLTVL.

This clone was picked up one time. This rearrangement joins TRBV5-4 to TRBJ2-1; 15 positions agree with TRBD2. Germline values: CDR1 SGHNT, CDR2 YYREEE (reference sequence). This CDR3 contains 15 residues. V dropped 4 bases and J dropped 9; count of bases not matched to a gene: 5. The CDR3 coding sequence is TGTGCCAGCAGCACAGGACTAGCGGGGGGGCTTGAGCAGTTCTTC. Protein product: CASSTGLAGGLEQFF.

J is TRBJ2-2 and V is TRBV5-4; D is unclear. Trimming cost V 1 base and J 0 bases, with 10 bases left between them. Germline V CDR1 and CDR2: SGHNT, YYREEE (reference sequence). The CDR3 is 16 amino acids. CDR3 protein: CASSLKAAPNTGELFF. Written as DNA, the CDR3 is TGTGCCAGCAGCTTGAAGGCGGCACCGAACACCGGGGAGCTGTTTTTT. Full variable domain (missing parts from reference TRBV5-4 and TRBJ2-2): ETGVTQSPTHLIKTRGQQVTLRCSSQSGHNTVSWYQQALGQGPQFIFQYYREEENGRGNFPPRFSGLQFPNYSSELNVNALELDDSALYLCASSLKAAPNTGELFFGEGSRLTVL.

This sequence joins TRBV5-6 and TRBJ2-3; possibly TRBD1 for D (8 bases). The germline gives CDR1 SGHDT, CDR2 YYEEEE. There are 16 residues in the CDR3. V was pared by 4 bases and J by 1 base, with 16 bases between. This CDR3 is CASSNGGGQGTDTQYF. The CDR3 bases are TGTGCCAGCAGCAATGGGGGGGGACAGGGCACAGATACGCAGTATTTT.